These T cell receptor beta chains were read from a single sample in a study of Graves' ophthalmopathy and Graves' hyperthyroidism. TCRdb analysed the multiplex PCR reads with MiXCR anew, one entry per CDR3 protein. The data show some 520,000 distinct CDR3 sequences, approximately 15% seen once. The material sequenced was blood. These TCRs come from a woman aged 25 to 39 with Graves' ophthalmopathy. Each CDR3 is given with its conserved first and last residue. Each record gives: clone size, J gene, D gene, V gene, CDR3 protein, CDR3 DNA. D genes are given only for firm matches. The size of a clone is reported for some rows only, either as once, few or many, or as a class for expanded clones.

few TRBJ2-2 TRBD2 TRBV7-2 CASAHAGGTGELFF TGTGCCAGCGCACACGCGGGGGGCACCGGGGAGCTGTTTTTT
many TRBJ2-7 TRBD1 TRBV12-3/TRBV12-4 CASSPGTGASYEQYF TGTGCCAGCAGTCCCGGGACAGGCGCCTCCTACGAGCAGTACTTC
many TRBJ2-4 TRBD2 TRBV20-1 CSAFGAGGTLAKNIQYF TGCAGTGCCTTCGGAGCGGGGGGGACCTTAGCCAAAAACATTCAGTACTTC
NA TRBJ1-2 NA TRBV30 CAVTGYGYTF TGTGCCGTAACGGGCTATGGCTACACCTTC
many TRBJ1-2 NA TRBV6-1 CASSEVGPDGYTF TGTGCCAGCAGTGAGGTAGGGCCTGACGGCTACACCTTC
many TRBJ1-5 NA TRBV27 CASSPRRDGNNQPQHF TGTGCCAGCTCACCGAGACGGGACGGGAACAATCAGCCCCAGCATTTT
many TRBJ1-2 NA TRBV7-9 CASSLFGTDLSYGYTF TGTGCCAGCAGCTTATTCGGGACTGACTTATCCTATGGCTACACCTTC
many TRBJ2-2 TRBD1 TRBV12-3/TRBV12-4 CASKMGTGGPGELFF TGTGCCAGCAAGATGGGGACAGGGGGTCCCGGGGAGCTGTTTTTT
NA TRBJ1-3 NA TRBV19 CASVAASSGNTIYF TGTGCCAGTGTGGCAGCCTCCTCTGGAAACACCATATATTTT
many TRBJ2-2 NA TRBV11-1 CASSFTAEGNTGELFF TGTGCCAGCAGCTTTACCGCAGAGGGGAACACCGGGGAGCTGTTTTTT
many TRBJ2-5 NA TRBV7-9 CASSSSAEETQYF TGTGCCAGCAGCTCCTCCGCTGAGGAGACCCAGTACTTC
many TRBJ1-1 NA TRBV20-1 CSASYIPRTMNTEAFF TGCAGTGCTTCGTATATCCCCAGAACGATGAACACTGAAGCTTTCTTT
NA TRBJ2-7 NA TRBV30 CAPPAYEQYF TGTGCCCCCCCAGCCTACGAGCAGTACTTC
many TRBJ1-5 TRBD1 TRBV28 CASTSLQGLGNQPQHF TGTGCCAGCACTTCATTACAGGGGCTTGGCAATCAGCCCCAGCATTTT
many TRBJ2-5 NA TRBV27 CASSFLGHTQETQYF TGTGCCAGCAGTTTTCTGGGACACACACAAGAGACCCAGTACTTC
many TRBJ1-2 TRBD1 TRBV6-2/TRBV6-3 CASSYTPGQGASAYGYTF TGTGCCAGCAGTTACACCCCGGGACAGGGGGCTTCGGCTTATGGCTACACCTTC
many TRBJ1-1 NA TRBV6-5 CASTLGTLNTEAFF TGTGCCAGCACCCTCGGGACGTTGAACACTGAAGCTTTCTTT
few TRBJ2-5 TRBD2 TRBV9 CASSQASGGLQETQYF TGTGCCAGCAGCCAAGCTAGCGGGGGCCTGCAAGAGACCCAGTACTTC
many TRBJ1-1 NA TRBV6-1 CASRPPTGWVTEAFF TGTGCCAGCAGACCGCCTACAGGGTGGGTCACTGAAGCTTTCTTT
many TRBJ1-5 NA TRBV5-8 CASSLLARSNQPQHF TGTGCCAGCAGCTTGCTGGCTCGTAGCAATCAGCCCCAGCATTTT
many TRBJ1-2 TRBD1 TRBV9 CASSTRGTGSYGYTF TGTGCCAGCAGCACCCGAGGGACAGGTTCCTATGGCTACACCTTC
NA TRBJ2-7 NA TRBV7-2 CASSLSVGGSGEQYF TGTGCCAGCAGCTTAAGTGTTGGGGGGTCCGGCGAGCAGTACTTC
NA TRBJ2-7 TRBD2 TRBV6-2/TRBV6-3 CASGTSNYEQYF TGTGCCAGTGGGACTAGTAACTACGAGCAGTACTTC
NA TRBJ2-7 NA TRBV5-6 CASSLGTEISSVFF TGTGCCAGCAGCCTCGGGACTGAGATTAGCAGTGTATTCTTC
few TRBJ1-1 TRBD1 TRBV5-1 CASRNTGGTEAFF TGCGCCAGCAGGAATACAGGGGGCACTGAAGCTTTCTTC
many TRBJ2-6 NA TRBV6-1 CASSTDLTGANVLTF TGTGCCAGCTCAACTGATTTAACTGGGGCCAACGTCCTGACTTTC
many TRBJ1-2 NA TRBV12-3/TRBV12-4 CASSLGFLNGYTF TGTGCCAGCAGTTTGGGTTTCCTCAATGGCTACACCTTC
NA TRBJ2-3 TRBD2 TRBV13 CASSIRSSGTNTDTQYF TGTGCCAGCAGCATCCGCTCTAGCGGGACCAACACAGATACGCAGTATTTT
many TRBJ2-7 NA TRBV4-1 CASSHPPGVIYEQYF TGCGCCAGCAGCCACCCACCGGGGGTTATCTACGAGCAGTACTTC
many TRBJ2-7 NA TRBV12-3/TRBV12-4 CASRPSGTGEQYF TGTGCCAGCAGACCTAGCGGGACAGGCGAGCAGTACTTC
many TRBJ2-7 NA TRBV7-2 CASSLARDINSYEQYF TGTGCCAGCAGCTTAGCCCGGGACATCAACTCCTACGAGCAGTACTTC
many TRBJ2-7 TRBD2 TRBV27 CASSKGTGGAYEQYF TGTGCCAGCAGTAAGGGAACGGGAGGCGCCTACGAGCAGTACTTC
many TRBJ2-7 NA TRBV20-1 CSARDFGRSSYEQYF TGCAGTGCTAGAGATTTCGGCCGGAGCTCCTACGAGCAGTACTTC
NA TRBJ2-7 NA TRBV20-1 CSARDPGGTAGYEQYF TGCAGTGCTAGAGACCCCGGGGGGACAGCGGGATACGAGCAGTACTTC
NA TRBJ1-1 NA TRBV6-2/TRBV6-3 CASRRTVTEAFF TGTGCCAGCAGGCGGACAGTCACTGAAGCTTTCTTT
NA TRBJ2-5 TRBD1 TRBV24-1 CATSDPQGPIQETQYF TGTGCCACCAGTGACCCACAGGGGCCGATACAAGAGACCCAGTACTTC
many TRBJ1-1 NA TRBV20-1 CSAQRQNTEAFF TGCAGTGCACAAAGACAGAACACTGAAGCTTTCTTT
NA TRBJ2-5 NA TRBV12-3/TRBV12-4 CASSSSGLTLIKQETQYF TGTGCCAGCAGTTCCTCGGGACTTACCTTAATAAAACAAGAGACCCAGTACTTC
many TRBJ1-5 NA TRBV7-3 CASSPRKGVEGPQHF TGTGCCAGCAGCCCTAGAAAGGGGGTGGAAGGGCCCCAGCATTTT
many TRBJ2-7 NA TRBV6-1 CASSVGGLGQYF TGTGCCAGCAGTGTTGGGGGGCTTGGGCAGTACTTC
many TRBJ1-5 NA TRBV7-9 CASRGGTHGNQPQHF TGTGCCAGCAGGGGGGGAACCCATGGCAATCAGCCCCAGCATTTT
NA TRBJ2-3 NA TRBV11-2 CASSALAVLAARDTQYF TGTGCCAGCAGCGCACTAGCAGTCTTAGCCGCTAGAGATACGCAGTATTTT
NA TRBJ1-2 TRBD1 TRBV12-5 CASGLLGQGHGYTF TGTGCTAGTGGTCTCCTCGGACAGGGGCATGGCTACACCTTC
few TRBJ1-1 NA TRBV12-3/TRBV12-4 CASRTGGVNTEAFF TGTGCCAGCAGGACCGGAGGGGTGAACACTGAAGCTTTCTTT
NA TRBJ1-5 NA TRBV12-3/TRBV12-4 CASRPESSNQPQHF TGTGCCAGCAGGCCAGAGAGTAGCAATCAGCCCCAGCATTTT
many TRBJ2-7 TRBD1 TRBV12-3/TRBV12-4 CASSVDRVEQYF TGTGCCAGCAGTGTTGACAGGGTCGAGCAGTACTTC
many TRBJ2-7 TRBD1 TRBV30 CAWSVGQEEQYF TGTGCCTGGAGTGTAGGACAGGAAGAGCAGTACTTC
many TRBJ1-1 NA TRBV12-3/TRBV12-4 CASNPLSGSTEAFF TGTGCCAGCAATCCTCTTTCAGGGAGCACTGAAGCTTTCTTT
many TRBJ1-5 NA TRBV5-1 CASSFGGFNQPQHF TGCGCCAGCAGCTTTGGAGGGTTCAATCAGCCCCAGCATTTT
many TRBJ2-5 TRBD2 TRBV6-2/TRBV6-3 CASTPSTKRGGSYTETQYF TGTGCCAGCACCCCCTCAACCAAGCGGGGGGGTTCCTATACGGAGACCCAGTACTTC